A selection of T cell receptor beta chains follows, all from one sample in a study of T-cell reconstitution after alpha-beta-depleted transplantation in children. TCRdb ran MiXCR on the PCR reads and lists one entry per CDR3 protein. This sample yields 600,000 to 700,000 distinct CDR3 sequences, of which roughly 15% are seen a single time; 0.85% to 1.3% belongs to the top ten. The sample consisted of PBMCs from the stem cell graft donor, taken from the stem cell graft. These receptors were obtained from a human donor who donated a stem cell graft to a child with acute myeloid leukemia. Both conserved end residues are part of each CDR3. The order of the fields is J gene, V gene, CDR3 protein.

>TRBJ2-3|TRBV7-2
CASSRSGGASDTQYF
>TRBJ1-6|TRBV7-9
CASSLDGSPTHF
>TRBJ1-6|TRBV18
CASSPDEGSYNSPLHF
>TRBJ2-5|TRBV20-1
CSARDRQRGYQETQYF
>TRBJ1-2|TRBV4-1
CASSQVDSSGGTF
>TRBJ2-1|TRBV9
CASSGTSGLWRSYNEQFF
>TRBJ2-7|TRBV20-1
CSASANRATYEQYF
>TRBJ2-5|TRBV7-6
CASSLDGQLLQETQYF
>TRBJ2-7|TRBV29-1
CSVETGVYEQYF
>TRBJ1-3|TRBV3-1
CASSFGTGVLLSGNTIYF
>TRBJ1-1|TRBV10-3
CAGMDREGTEAFF
>TRBJ2-2|TRBV28
CASSYIGQGPNTGELFF
>TRBJ2-1|TRBV7-9
CAVGTGPFF
>TRBJ2-1|TRBV29-1
CSVDQRVGDEQFF
>TRBJ1-5|TRBV12-3/TRBV12-4
CASSLAHGTYQHF
>TRBJ2-3|TRBV12-3/TRBV12-4
CASSPGQFSSTDTQYF
>TRBJ1-5|TRBV24-1
CATSDFGSNQPQHF
>TRBJ1-2|TRBV11-2
CASSLEGWWTDDYGYTF
>TRBJ2-2|TRBV20-1
CSAPGGLTNTGELFF
>TRBJ1-5|TRBV24-1
CATADSSNQPQHF
>TRBJ2-4|TRBV5-1
CASSLSAVAKNIQYF
>TRBJ1-2|TRBV20-1
CSARGRERDGYTF
>TRBJ2-5|TRBV7-9
CASSRLGGSSETQYF
>TRBJ2-5|TRBV7-3
CASSLEPGWETQYF
>TRBJ1-4|TRBV20-1
CSAERGRGEKLFF
>TRBJ2-1|TRBV27
CASSTGPGGNEQFF
>TRBJ2-3|TRBV24-1
CSTSDRTTPTDTQYF
>TRBJ2-5|TRBV20-1
CSATALAGGLETQYF
>TRBJ1-6|TRBV4-1
CASSQESGANSPLHF